One T cell receptor beta chain is described in this entry. Its antigen is not known. The data were produced by immunoSEQ multiplex PCR, yet TCRdb's version contains in-frame clones alone and is incomplete. The table includes tens of thousands of clones, approximately 90% detected once. The data originate from a study of T cells in localized non-small cell lung cancer. Findings and caveats of the study: Clonality peaked in uninvolved adjacent lung rather than tumor. Sequence data derive from only one tumor region, so heterogeneity remains possible. Detection in adjacent lung was observed for a median 57 of the top 100 tumor clones.

This CDR3 comprises 15 residues. Trimming removed 3 bases from V and 1 base from J, with 9 bases in between. Germline assignment: CDR1 MDHEN and CDR2 SYDVKM. The clonotype comes from a man aged 35 to 69 with stage I squamous cell lung carcinoma. The input for sequencing was peripheral blood, taken before any cancer treatment. The J gene is TRBJ1-4, the V gene TRBV28; D ambiguous. CDR3 residues: CASSFVGGTNEKLFF. The CDR3 region has the DNA TGTGCCAGCAGTTTCGTAGGAGGAACTAATGAAAAACTGTTTTTT.